These T cell receptor beta chains were read from a single sample in a study. Profiling relied on immunoSEQ multiplex PCR, and the TCRdb table lists in-frame clones only, not all of them. The sample yields roughly 68,000 clones, around 93% seen once. Source material: PBMCs. The receptor set was obtained from a man aged 35 to 55 with rheumatoid arthritis. Each CDR3 is given with its conserved first and last residue. A D gene is named only where the DNA matches it firmly. A clone size is listed for some rows: how often the clone was seen (once, few, many), or a class if it is expanded.

NA	TRBV4-3	NA	TRBJ2-7	TGCGCCAGCAGCCAAGATAGGGGGGAACGTCTCTACGAGCAGTACTTC	CASSQDRGERLYEQYF
NA	TRBV21-1	NA	TRBJ2-1	TGTGCCAGCAGCGCTCGGGGCCCCTATAGGTATGAGCAGTTCTTC	CASSARGPYRYEQFF
NA	TRBV7-3	NA	TRBJ2-3	TGTGCCAGCAGCTCCGGGAACCCCGGGACAGATACGCAGTATTTT	CASSSGNPGTDTQYF
once	TRBV10-3	TRBD1	TRBJ1-5	TGTGCCATAGGACAGGGGATAAATCAGCCCCAGCATTTT	CAIGQGINQPQHF
once	TRBV7-9	NA	TRBJ1-2	TGTGCCAGCAGCCGAGGACAGCTCTATGGCTACACCTTC	CASSRGQLYGYTF
NA	TRBV11-2	TRBD2	TRBJ2-3	TGTGCCAGCAGCTTAGCGCTAGCGGGGGGCACAGATACGCAGTATTTT	CASSLALAGGTDTQYF
NA	TRBV7-8	NA	TRBJ2-2	TGTGCCAGCAGCACGGACAGAAACACCGGGGAGCTGTTTTTT	CASSTDRNTGELFF
NA	TRBV5-6	TRBD1	TRBJ1-3	TGTGCCAGCTCCCGGGACAGGGATGTCAAGACGTCTGGAAACACCATATATTTT	CASSRDRDVKTSGNTIYF
NA	TRBV14	NA	TRBJ2-7	TGTGCCAGCAGCCAAGTGCGGGGCTACGAGCAGTACTTC	CASSQVRGYEQYF
NA	TRBV28	TRBD1	TRBJ2-2	TGTGCCAGCAGTTCCCTGGACAGGTACACCGGGGAGCTGTTTTTT	CASSSLDRYTGELFF
NA	TRBV5-1	TRBD1	TRBJ1-1	TGCGCCAGCAGCCTACAGGGGGCGAACACTGAAGCTTTCTTT	CASSLQGANTEAFF
NA	TRBV11-3	TRBD2	TRBJ2-5	TGTGCCAGCAGCCCCGGGACTAGCGGGAGGGAAGAGACCCAGTACTTC	CASSPGTSGREETQYF
few	TRBV5-6	NA	TRBJ1-2	TGTGCCAGCAGCGGGTCGACAGATTCTAACTATGGCTACACCTTC	CASSGSTDSNYGYTF
NA	TRBV18	TRBD2	TRBJ2-1	TGTGCCAGCTCACCACCGGGTAGCGGGGGGGCTAGGAATGAGCAGTTCTTC	CASSPPGSGGARNEQFF
NA	TRBV9	NA	TRBJ1-1	TGTGCCAGCAGCGTAGTGGGGGGGAACACTGAAGCTTTCTTT	CASSVVGGNTEAFF
NA	TRBV7-9	NA	TRBJ2-7	TGTGCCAGCAGCTTAGACCCGGGACTCAGATACGAGCAGTACTTC	CASSLDPGLRYEQYF
NA	TRBV11-2	NA	TRBJ2-2	TGTGCCAGCAGCTTAGGACAGGCCCACGGCGGGGAGCTGTTTTTT	CASSLGQAHGGELFF